This is a list of T cell receptor beta chains from one sample in a study of regulatory T cells in long-lasting Graves disease. MiXCR, run by TCRdb on the multiplex PCR reads, gives a single entry per CDR3 protein. The table has 420,000 or so distinct CDR3 sequences, roughly a quarter seen once; the top ten hold 26%. The material sequenced was peripheral blood mononuclear cells (PBMCs), taken when the disease was refractory, from a patient treated with antithyroid drugs. The receptors derive from a female donor with Graves disease. CDR3s include the opening cysteine and the closing phenylalanine or tryptophan. Each record gives: J gene, D gene, clone size, V gene, CDR3 DNA, CDR3 protein. A D gene is named only where the DNA matches it firmly. Clone sizes are given selectively: once, few, many, or a class where the clone is expanded.

J gene: TRBJ1-1; D gene: .; clone size: .; V gene: TRBV20-1; CDR3 DNA: TGCAGTGCTAGAGCAGTCCTGGACACTGAAGCTTTCTTT; CDR3 protein: CSARAVLDTEAFF
J gene: TRBJ1-2; D gene: TRBD1; clone size: many; V gene: TRBV2; CDR3 DNA: TGTGCCAGCATATTGACAGGGTTTGACTATGGCTACACCTTC; CDR3 protein: CASILTGFDYGYTF
J gene: TRBJ2-7; D gene: .; clone size: .; V gene: TRBV9; CDR3 DNA: TGTGCCAGCGCACGGGGACTTGAAGGCTACGAGCAGTACTTC; CDR3 protein: CASARGLEGYEQYF
J gene: TRBJ1-2; D gene: .; clone size: .; V gene: TRBV6-1; CDR3 DNA: TGTGCCAGCAGACAATTCGGGGCTGGCTATGGCTACACCTTC; CDR3 protein: CASRQFGAGYGYTF
J gene: TRBJ1-3; D gene: .; clone size: few; V gene: TRBV28; CDR3 DNA: TGTGCCACCCGGCCGGTCTCTGGAAACACCATATATTTT; CDR3 protein: CATRPVSGNTIYF
J gene: TRBJ2-4; D gene: TRBD1; clone size: .; V gene: TRBV24-1; CDR3 DNA: TGTGCTACCAGTGCGAGGGACAGGGGCTACATTCAGTACTTC; CDR3 protein: CATSARDRGYIQYF
J gene: TRBJ1-1; D gene: TRBD1; clone size: .; V gene: TRBV7-9; CDR3 DNA: TGTGCCAGCAGCCTGCGGACAGGGGGCCAGAACACTGAAGCTTTCTTT; CDR3 protein: CASSLRTGGQNTEAFF
J gene: TRBJ1-4; D gene: .; clone size: many; V gene: TRBV20-1; CDR3 DNA: TGCAGTGCTAAACACCCATCTCAGACTAATGAAAAACTGTTTTTT; CDR3 protein: CSAKHPSQTNEKLFF
J gene: TRBJ2-5; D gene: .; clone size: many; V gene: TRBV6-1; CDR3 DNA: TGTGCCAGCAGGGGAAATACGGAGACCCAGTACTTC; CDR3 protein: CASRGNTETQYF
J gene: TRBJ2-3; D gene: .; clone size: few; V gene: TRBV28; CDR3 DNA: TGTGCCAGCAGTTTGGGGGGTTCAGATACGCAGTATTTT; CDR3 protein: CASSLGGSDTQYF
J gene: TRBJ2-5; D gene: .; clone size: many; V gene: TRBV12-3/TRBV12-4; CDR3 DNA: TGTGCCAGCAGTATCCAGGGGATAACGGAGACCCAGTACTTC; CDR3 protein: CASSIQGITETQYF
J gene: TRBJ2-7; D gene: .; clone size: few; V gene: TRBV20-1; CDR3 DNA: TGCAGTGCTAGAGGCGCCAGGGGATTAAACCCCTACGAGCAGTACTTC; CDR3 protein: CSARGARGLNPYEQYF
J gene: TRBJ2-1; D gene: .; clone size: .; V gene: TRBV27; CDR3 DNA: TGTGCCAGCAGTTTATCCGTTATCCACAATGAGCAGTTCTTC; CDR3 protein: CASSLSVIHNEQFF